This T cell receptor (beta chain) was observed in a study of T-cell memory formation after mild COVID-19 listed by TCRdb under 2021. Regarding the complete study: Most TCR sequence clusters were specific to one of the two donors. T-cell clones expanding and contracting after mild COVID-19 in a couple of donors were tracked by longitudinal TCRalpha and TCRbeta repertoire sequencing. Two young, previously healthy adult volunteers, one female and one male, were included in the cohort. The full study reports these points: Some responding clones were detected in pre-infection memory, which suggested that pre-existing cross-reactive memory T cells had joined the SARS-CoV-2 response. SARS-CoV-2 specificity of the second-wave clones peaking on day 37 was not confirmed. Only two mild cases were covered in the study, and larger cohorts including severe cases with pre-infection samples were considered necessary. Contracting CD4+ clones were located mainly in the CM and EM memory subsets, whereas CD8+ clones were found to be enriched in EMRA. Balanced CD4/CD8 phenotypes were observed for clones contracting from day 15 to 85, whereas a bias towards CD4+ was observed for a second wave of clones expanding from day 15 to 37.

From the cysteine up to the phenylalanine, the CDR3 has a length of 13 residues. Only the CDR3 region is kept as DNA, spanning 39 bases read in frame from base 1. CDR1 and CDR2 are drawn from the germline V gene (reference sequence): DFQATT, SNEGSKA. Cut back by 4 bases and 7 bases, the V and J ends lie 14 bases apart. Sequencing relied on an Illumina NovaSeq 6000. cDNA libraries for TCRalpha and TCRbeta were prepared by 5'RACE using constant-segment primers, with sample barcodes and unique molecular identifiers added. Trizol reagent was used to extract RNA from every sample. The libraries were amplified in two PCR steps, and the second step added a second sample barcode and Illumina TruSeq adapters. Libraries were sequenced on an Illumina NovaSeq with 2 x 150 bp paired-end reads. In the original analysis: With migec v1.2.7, reads were demultiplexed and then collapsed into UMI-guided consensus sequences. Using mixcr v2.1.11, UMI consensuses were aligned to TRA and TRB V and J templates and then assembled into clonotypes. A clonotype was counted as expanded or contracted only if both edgeR and NoisET called the change significant, with noise models trained on biological replicates. For edgeR calls, the thresholds were a false discovery rate-adjusted p below 0.01 and a log2 fold-change of 1. As an exploratory analysis of dynamics, max-normalized trajectories of the 1000 most abundant clonotypes were examined by PCA with hierarchical clustering. Separately sequenced CD4+ and CD8+ repertoires were used to assign the CD4 or CD8 phenotype of responding clones. TCRdb took the public reads, trimmed them with fastp at Q25, ran MiXCR for clone calling and kept in-frame beta chains. Every distinct CDR3 protein forms one entry, paired with its most common genes and DNA. TCRdb's processing, not the study's, gives the V and J calls here. The sample table lists 200,000 to 250,000 distinct CDR3 sequences, roughly 10% of them with a count of one. Clones ranked in the top ten supply more than 20% of the sample.

With respect to this clonotype: Its target antigen remains unknown. Base qualities were left out, and no much larger clone turns up one base away.

PBMCs were isolated by Ficoll-Paque density gradient centrifugation. Rearrangement joined TRBV20-1 to TRBJ1-5, with TRBD1 as a weak D call on 5 bases. This sequence originates from a man aged 18 to 29 who had mild COVID-19 (a few samples of this study predate the infection). The sample titles of this study are shuffled in the database, so cell type and time point are left out; the donor was told from shared clones. The sequenced sample was PBMCs or a T cell subset sorted from them (not recorded which). The base sequence is TGCAGTGCTATGATCCAGGGAGGGCAGCCCCAGCATTTT. It codes for CSAMIQGGQPQHF.